The clone carrying this T cell receptor beta chain was detected ten times or more. Its target is not known. Breast cancer patients provided tissue from their axillary draining lymph nodes. The record originates from a study of breast tumors, draining lymph nodes, adjacent tissues. Study-level findings and limits: Tumor TCR diversity was below lymph nodes but above nontumor tissue. Data fit most tumor T cells coming from lymph node, expanding in tumor. Data only fit, rather than demonstrated, lymph node origin of most tumor T cells. Luminal-like breast cancer showed significantly higher tumor–nontumor repertoire similarity than basal-like.

From germline, CDR1 is MGHRA and CDR2 YSYEKL. This CDR3 spans 15 amino acids. J lost 2 bases, V lost 0 bases, and 3 bases had no gene match. One entry per CDR3 protein, called by TCRdb with MiXCR from the multiplex PCR reads. The table lists 200,000 or so distinct CDR3 sequences, around 33% of them singletons. V is TRBV4-1 and J is TRBJ2-5, with 7 bases matching TRBD1. Sample: axillary lymph node tissue. This clonotype was obtained from a female donor with breast cancer. Some clones in this sample may be carry-over from other donors' samples. CDR3 nucleotides: TGCGCCAGCAGCCAAGAGGGCAGGGGGCAAGAGACCCAGTACTTC. Residues: CASSQEGRGQETQYF.